This T cell receptor beta chain was recovered during a study of shared clonotypes between healthy human individuals. The CD4+ fraction was divided into a CD45RA+ naive subset and a CD45RA-negative memory subset. Regarding the study as a whole: In having few donors, the study represented limited genetic and exposure-history diversity. Compared with memory subsets, naive subsets generally had larger estimated richness.

The CDR3 is made up of 13 amino acids. Trimming took off 0 bases at V and 6 bases at J, with 6 bases between the two ends. Germline assignment: CDR1 SGHAT and CDR2 FQNNGV. Profiling relied on immunoSEQ multiplex PCR, and the TCRdb table lists in-frame clones only, not all of them. The table includes roughly 1 million clones, around 75% detected once. Note on this clone: Its antigen is not known.

The receptor comes from a man younger than 35 in good health. The chain is built from TRBV11-2 and TRBJ2-1, with a tentative D call TRBD2 (5 bases). The sequencing input was memory CD4+ T cells sorted from blood. As for subset: CD45RA-negative fraction. The CDR3 coding sequence is TGTGCCAGCAGCTTAGATCTAGCCAATGAGCAGTTCTTC. Encoded protein: CASSLDLANEQFF.